This section outlines one TCR beta chain sequence together with its context. Its specificity is unknown. This entry is derived from a study of beta chain features in type 1 diabetes. Sorting that relied on CD45RO/CCR7/CD25/CD127/CD95/CD27 yielded CD4+ naive, central memory, regulatory and stem cell-like memory cells. Of the isolated RNA, all was reverse transcribed, and so the sequenced material was expressed TCRB transcripts. TCRdb keeps only in-frame clones here, not all; method: immunoSEQ multiplex PCR. The table shows about 120,000 clones, with over 15% occurring only once. General study results and limits: In patients and controls equally, PCR might favor templates that are shorter. Significant though moderate, a shortening of TCRB CDR3s appeared in all four CD4+ subsets of Type 1 diabetes patients.

The origin of this receptor is a man aged 25-40 years with type 1 diabetes. Specimen: central memory CD4+ T cells from blood.

The CDR3 region is CASSLGQGGSEAFF. The CDR3, as DNA: TGCGCCAGCAGCCTCGGACAGGGGGGATCTGAAGCTTTCTTT. The chain links TRBV4-1 to TRBJ1-1, with TRBD1 matching 10 bases. The CDR3 has 14 residues. Germline values: CDR1 MGHRA, CDR2 YSYEKL. V was pared by 4 bases and J by 6 bases, with 5 bases of the junction left unmatched.